The 18 T cell receptor beta chains below come from one sample, sequenced in a study of blood T cell repertoires in COVID-19. The method was immunoSEQ multiplex PCR; TCRdb's version includes in-frame clones alone and lacks a portion of them. Among about 250,000 clones, around 82% were seen once, and the ten largest hold less than 5.5%. Material for sequencing was peripheral blood. These receptors came from a man between 50 and 59 years old with active or convalescent COVID-19.

The CDR3 region has the DNA TGTGCCAGCAGCTTGGCCCCGGCTAGTCGTATATACGGTATGGAGACCCAGTACTTC. As protein: CASSLAPASRIYGMETQYF. The genes are TRBV5-4 and TRBJ2-5; D is unresolved. Germline-derived CDR1 and CDR2 are SGHNT and YYREEE (reference sequence). The CDR3 is 19 residues long. V shed 0 bases and J shed 5 bases, with 26 bases lying between them.

This clone was seen a single time. The J gene is TRBJ1-1, the V gene TRBV2, with unresolved D. V was clipped by 5 bases and J by 2 bases, with 12 bases between them. CDR1 SNHLY and CDR2 FYNNEI come from the germline V gene. CDR3 length: 14 amino acids. CDR3 loop: CASSSTGVNTEAFF. The CDR3 DNA is TGTGCCAGCAGTTCCACCGGGGTCAACACTGAAGCTTTCTTT.

The J gene is TRBJ2-7, the V gene TRBV20-1; 8 bases match TRBD2. Losses at the gene ends were 7 bases for V and 5 bases for J; bases not matched to a gene: 4. The CDR3 runs to 11 residues. Germline V CDR1 and CDR2: DFQATT, SNEGSKA (reference sequence). CDR3 sequence: CSEAGADEQYF. CDR3 nucleotides: TGCAGTGAAGCGGGGGCGGACGAGCAGTACTTC.

This clone was detected only once. V and J are TRBV10-3 and TRBJ1-4; 7 bases line up with TRBD1. V lost 4 bases to trimming and J lost 8 bases; unmatched junction nucleotides: 7. This CDR3 has 14 amino acids. Germline loops: CDR1 ENHRY, CDR2 SYGVKD. The CDR3 nucleotides are TGTGCCATCAGTGTTCAGGGGGGAGAAGAAAAACTGTTTTTT. It encodes CAISVQGGEEKLFF.

The V and J genes are TRBV7-2 and TRBJ1-4, with D tentatively TRBD1 (5 bases). V lost 3 bases to trimming and J lost 6 bases, with 17 bases between them. Germline V gives CDR1 SGHTA, CDR2 FQGNSA. This CDR3 is 16 amino acids long. This CDR3 is CASSFGAGLNYEKLFF. The CDR3 region has the DNA TGTGCCAGCAGCTTTGGGGCAGGATTAAACTATGAAAAACTGTTTTTT.

There are a few counts of this clone. The chain joins TRBV6-5 to TRBJ1-2; D is perhaps TRBD1 (6 bases). CDR3 length equals 15 residues. Germline-derived CDR1 and CDR2 are MNHEY and SVGAGI. The V end was cut by 2 bases, the J end by 4 bases, with 14 bases between. CDR3 sequence: CASSYHNRDSYGYTF. The CDR3 DNA is TGTGCCAGCAGTTACCATAACAGGGATAGCTATGGCTACACCTTC.

The chain uses TRBV19 and TRBJ2-2, with D perhaps TRBD1 (6 bases). There are 13 residues in the CDR3. The V end lost 5 bases, the J end lost 6 bases, and 10 bases lay between the germline ends. The germline gives CDR1 LNHDA, CDR2 SQIVND (reference sequence). The CDR3 is CASSPDRSGELFF. For the CDR3, the DNA is TGTGCCAGTAGTCCAGACAGGTCCGGGGAGCTGTTTTTT.

The chain employs TRBV12-3 or TRBV12-4 and TRBJ1-1, with D maybe TRBD1 (5 bases). Trimming shortened V by 6 bases and J by 4 bases, and 12 bases separated the two germline ends. This CDR3 has 13 amino acids. The CDR3 sequence: CASSYGRGTEAFF. The CDR3 coding sequence is TGTGCCAGCAGCTATGGGAGGGGCACTGAAGCTTTCTTT.

The chain is built from TRBV7-9 and TRBJ2-3; D call uncertain. The CDR3 totals 14 residues. Trimming pared 4 bases from V and 0 bases from J, leaving 8 bases between. CDR1 is SEHNR and CDR2 is FQNEAQ in the germline V gene (reference sequence). The CDR3 DNA sequence: TGTGCCAGCAGCTCCTCAACTAGCACAGATACGCAGTATTTT. The encoded protein is CASSSSTSTDTQYF.

The V call is TRBV20-1, the J call TRBJ1-5; D might be TRBD1 (5 bases). Germline V gives CDR1 DFQATT, CDR2 SNEGSKA (reference sequence). The CDR3 runs to 12 residues. The ends were cut back, 3 bases at V and 7 bases at J, with 10 bases in the middle. CDR3 protein: CSASLEGQPQHF. The CDR3 nucleotides are TGCAGTGCTAGTTTGGAGGGGCAGCCCCAGCATTTT.

The J gene is TRBJ2-3, the V gene TRBV6-5, with 7 bases aligning to TRBD2. Germline V gives CDR1 MNHEY, CDR2 SVGAGI. The CDR3 has 13 residues. V shed 10 bases and J 4 bases; nucleotides not matched to a gene: 8. CDR3 amino acids: CATLREGPDTQYF. The CDR3 bases are TGTGCCACCCTTAGGGAGGGGCCAGATACGCAGTATTTT.

The rearrangement links TRBV7-3 to TRBJ2-5; a possible D gene is TRBD1 (6 bases). The CDR3 is 15 residues long. Trimming stripped 4 bases from V and 1 base from J, with 13 bases between. Germline CDR1 reads SGHTA; CDR2 reads FQGTGA. The CDR3 region has the DNA TGTGCCAGCAGCTCACTTGGACAGCCCCAAGAGACCCAGTACTTC. It encodes CASSSLGQPQETQYF.

V gene TRBV4-2 combines with J gene TRBJ1-4; TRBD1 is a possible D gene (5 bases). The CDR3 is made up of 15 amino acids. Germline CDR1 is LGHNA and CDR2 is YNFKEQ. Trimming took 4 bases from V and 5 from J, leaving 14 bases between them. CDR3 nucleotides: TGTGCCAGCAGCCCGAAAGAGGCAGGGAATGAAAAACTGTTTTTT. It encodes CASSPKEAGNEKLFF.

This clone has only a few counts. The chain couples TRBV19 to TRBJ1-1; weak D call: TRBD1 (5 bases). The germline V gene encodes CDR1 LNHDA and CDR2 SQIVND (reference sequence). Trimming cost V 5 bases and J 6 bases, with 13 bases left between them. The CDR3 is made up of 13 amino acids. The CDR3 protein is CASSFSRGPEAFF. CDR3 DNA: TGTGCCAGTAGTTTTTCTAGGGGTCCTGAAGCTTTCTTT.

The J gene is TRBJ1-2, the V gene TRBV2; D gene uncertain. CDR3 length: 14 residues. V lost 1 base, J lost 5 bases, and 11 bases lay in between. Germline V CDR1 and CDR2: SNHLY, FYNNEI. CDR3 region: CASSEGASFYGYTF. For the CDR3, the DNA is TGTGCCAGCAGTGAAGGGGCGAGTTTTTATGGCTACACCTTC.

Written as DNA, the CDR3 is TGTGCCAGCAGTTTAGACAGGGACGCCTACGAGCAGTACTTC. This translates into CASSLDRDAYEQYF. This chain connects TRBV6-2 or TRBV6-3 to TRBJ2-7, with TRBD1 identical over 7 bases. The CDR3 sequence is 14 residues long. Germline V CDR1 and CDR2: MNHEY, SVGEGT. Trimming at V came to 4 bases and at J to 2 bases, leaving 5 bases not matched to a gene.

The CDR3 protein is CASSRAEYGYTF. Written as DNA, the CDR3 is TGTGCCAGCAGCCGAGCGGAATATGGCTACACCTTC. The V call is TRBV3-1 (or the pseudogene TRBV3-2), the J call TRBJ1-2; D gene unclear. V was cut by 4 bases and J by 5 bases, with 8 bases left in between. The CDR3 spans 12 residues. From germline, CDR1 is LGHDT and CDR2 YNNKEL (reference sequence).

This sequence joins TRBV21-1 and TRBJ2-1; TRBD1 is taken as the D call from the table, unchecked against the DNA. TRBV21-1 is a documented pseudogene. The CDR3 consists of 15 residues. In DNA, the CDR3 is TGTGCCAGCAGCAGAACAGGGGGCCCCTACAATGAGCAGTTCTTC. Amino acid sequence: CASSRTGGPYNEQFF.